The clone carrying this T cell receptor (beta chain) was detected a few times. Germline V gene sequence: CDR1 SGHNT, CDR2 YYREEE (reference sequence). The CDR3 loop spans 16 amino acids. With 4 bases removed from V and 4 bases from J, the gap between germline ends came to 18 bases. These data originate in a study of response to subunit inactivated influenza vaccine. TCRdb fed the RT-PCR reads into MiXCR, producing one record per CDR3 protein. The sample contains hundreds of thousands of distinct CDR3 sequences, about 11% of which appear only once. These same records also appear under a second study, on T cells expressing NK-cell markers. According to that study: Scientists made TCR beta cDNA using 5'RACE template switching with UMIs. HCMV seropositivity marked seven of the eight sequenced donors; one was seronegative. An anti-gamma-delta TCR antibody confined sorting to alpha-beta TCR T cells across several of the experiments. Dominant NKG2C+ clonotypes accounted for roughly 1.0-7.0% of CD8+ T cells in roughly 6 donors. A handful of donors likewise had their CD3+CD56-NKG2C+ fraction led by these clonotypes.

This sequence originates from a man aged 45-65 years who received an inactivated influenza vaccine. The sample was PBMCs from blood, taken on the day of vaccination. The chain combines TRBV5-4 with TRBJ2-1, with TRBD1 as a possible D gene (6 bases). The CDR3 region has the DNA TGTGCCAGCAGCATCGACAGGTCAAACTTATACAATGAGCAGTTCTTC. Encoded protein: CASSIDRSNLYNEQFF.